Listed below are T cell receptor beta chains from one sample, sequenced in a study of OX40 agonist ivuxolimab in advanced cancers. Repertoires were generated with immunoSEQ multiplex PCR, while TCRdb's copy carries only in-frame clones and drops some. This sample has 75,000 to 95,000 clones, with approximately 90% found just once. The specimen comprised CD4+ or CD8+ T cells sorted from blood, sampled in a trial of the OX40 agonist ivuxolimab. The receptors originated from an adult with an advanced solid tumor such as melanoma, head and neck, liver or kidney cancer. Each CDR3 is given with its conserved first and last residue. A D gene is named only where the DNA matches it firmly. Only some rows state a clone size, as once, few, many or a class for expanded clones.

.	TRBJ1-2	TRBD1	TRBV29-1	TGCAGCGTCCCCTGGACAGGGGTCAGCTATGGCTACACCTTC	CSVPWTGVSYGYTF
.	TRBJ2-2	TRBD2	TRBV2	TGTGCCAGCAGTGAAGCGAAGGCGGGAGGGGGCACCGGGGAGCTGTTTTTT	CASSEAKAGGGTGELFF
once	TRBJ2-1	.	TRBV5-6	TGTGCCAGCAGCTACAGGGAATACAATGAGCAGTTCTTC	CASSYREYNEQFF
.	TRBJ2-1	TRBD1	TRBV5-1	TGCGCCAGCAGCTTCCGGGACAGACTTTCCAATGAGCAGTTCTTC	CASSFRDRLSNEQFF
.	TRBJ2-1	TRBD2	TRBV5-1	TGCGCCAGCGCGACTAGCGGGAGTAGGAATGAGCAGTTCTTC	CASATSGSRNEQFF
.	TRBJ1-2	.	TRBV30	TGTGCCTGGACCCGAACAGTAGAGGGCTACACCTTC	CAWTRTVEGYTF
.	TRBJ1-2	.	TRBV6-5	TGTGCCAGCAGTTACAACGATATCGGGGGCTACACCTTC	CASSYNDIGGYTF
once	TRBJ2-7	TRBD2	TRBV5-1	TGCGCCAGCAGCGAAAGGACTAGCGGGAGTTCCTACGAGCAGTACTTC	CASSERTSGSSYEQYF
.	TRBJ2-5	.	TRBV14	TGTGCCAGCAGCCAATATAAGCGGGACCAAGAGACCCAGTACTTC	CASSQYKRDQETQYF
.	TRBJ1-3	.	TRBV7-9	TGTGCCAGCAGCTTGATTCGAGGGGGAAACACCATATATTTT	CASSLIRGGNTIYF
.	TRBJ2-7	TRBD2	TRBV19	TGTGCCAGTAGACGACTAGCGGATACCTACGAGCAGTACTTC	CASRRLADTYEQYF
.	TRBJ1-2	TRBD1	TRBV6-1	TGTGCCAGCAGTTTGGGACAGCGAGATGGCTACACCTTC	CASSLGQRDGYTF
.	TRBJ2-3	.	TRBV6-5	TGTGCCACGAGACTGGTAGGGCGCACAGATACGCAGTATTTT	CATRLVGRTDTQYF
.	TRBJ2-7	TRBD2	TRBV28	TGTGCCAGCAGTTTAGCGGGAGCTAAAGCCTACGAGCAGTACTTC	CASSLAGAKAYEQYF
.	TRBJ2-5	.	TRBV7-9	TGTGCCAGCAGCCCCCGAGCATACTACCAGGAGACCCAGTACTTC	CASSPRAYYQETQYF
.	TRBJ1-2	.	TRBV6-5	TGTGCCAGCAGTAGGAGCGGGGGCGCCGGGTCTGGCTACACCTTC	CASSRSGGAGSGYTF
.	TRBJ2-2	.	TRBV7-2	TGTGCCAGCGCGTTAGTGGGGTTCACCGGGGAGCTGTTTTTT	CASALVGFTGELFF
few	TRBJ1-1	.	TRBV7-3	TGTGCCAGCAGCTTAAACAGACAGAACACTGAAGCTTTCTTT	CASSLNRQNTEAFF
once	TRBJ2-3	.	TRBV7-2	TGTGCCAGCAGCTTAGAAAGGGCGGATACGCAGTATTTT	CASSLERADTQYF
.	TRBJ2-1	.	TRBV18	TGTGCCACGAGGGCAGAGAATGAGCAGTTCTTC	CATRAENEQFF
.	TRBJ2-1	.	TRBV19	TGTGCCAGTACCCCCATAGGGTCTGGGGTTGGTGAGCAGTTCTTC	CASTPIGSGVGEQFF
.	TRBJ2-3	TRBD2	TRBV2	TGTGCCAGCAGTGCAACGGGAGGGTACCCAGATACGCAGTATTTT	CASSATGGYPDTQYF